A selection of T cell receptor beta chains follows, all from one sample in a study of blood T cell repertoires in COVID-19. Measured with immunoSEQ multiplex PCR; TCRdb has only the in-frame clones, and not every one. The sample carries around 290,000 clones, about nine tenths recorded once. Material: PBMCs or T cells enriched from blood (not recorded which). These receptors originate from a woman aged 40 to 50 who had recovered from COVID-19. CDR3s include the opening cysteine and the closing phenylalanine or tryptophan. The D gene is left open where the match is weak. Clone size, where shown, is once, few, many, or a class for clones that have expanded.

clone_size	j_call	v_call	d_call	cdr3_nt	cdr3_aa
-	TRBJ1-1	TRBV4-1	-	TGCGCCAGCAGGAAAGTTCAGGGGACCGTTGAAGCTTTCTTT	CASRKVQGTVEAFF
-	TRBJ1-3	TRBV5-1	-	TGCGCCAGCACCCGGAATCAGGCGGGAAGCGGAAACACCATATATTTT	CASTRNQAGSGNTIYF
-	TRBJ2-2	TRBV19	-	TGTGCCAGTAAGCAAGGGAGGAACACCGGGGAGCTGTTTTTT	CASKQGRNTGELFF
few	TRBJ1-6	TRBV5-1	TRBD1	TGCGCCAGCAGCTTGGGCACAGGGGCTAATTCACCCCTCCACTTT	CASSLGTGANSPLHF
-	TRBJ1-3	TRBV30	-	TGTGCCTGGAGTGTCATTCGTTCGGGTATTTTCTCCCAGGGCGAAAACACCATATATTTT	CAWSVIRSGIFSQGENTIYF
-	TRBJ2-1	TRBV27	TRBD1	TGTGCCAGCAGGCAACAGGGGGCAAGCAATGAGCAGTTCTTC	CASRQQGASNEQFF
-	TRBJ2-7	TRBV15	-	TGTGCCACCAGCAGTGGGCCGACCTACGAGCAGTACTTC	CATSSGPTYEQYF
-	TRBJ1-6	TRBV7-9	-	TGTGCCAGCAGCTTCCCAGGGAAGAATTCACCCCTCCACTTT	CASSFPGKNSPLHF
-	TRBJ2-7	TRBV11-2	TRBD2	TGTGCCAGCACCCCCATAAGCGGGAGGGGCGAGCAGTACTTC	CASTPISGRGEQYF
-	TRBJ2-3	TRBV2	-	TGTGCCAGCAGTGAAGCGGGGAGGGGGGAATTTTCGGATACGCAGTATTTT	CASSEAGRGEFSDTQYF
-	TRBJ1-2	TRBV5-1	TRBD1	TGCGCCAGCAGCTTGTTAACAGGGGTTGGCTACACCTTC	CASSLLTGVGYTF
-	TRBJ1-3	TRBV5-6	TRBD1	TGTGCCAGCAGCGATACGGGACAGTCTTATGGAAACACCATATATTTT	CASSDTGQSYGNTIYF
-	TRBJ1-2	TRBV14	-	TGTGCCAGCAGCCAAGAAGTCCATGGAGGGGTGGGATACTATGGCTACACCTTC	CASSQEVHGGVGYYGYTF
-	TRBJ1-1	TRBV27	-	TGTGCCAGCAGTTTGGGCACATACCGGGGGATAGCTTTCTTT	CASSLGTYRGIAFF
-	TRBJ2-3	TRBV4-3	TRBD1	TGCGCCAGCAGCCAAGGACAGGGGGTCGCCACAGATACGCAGTATTTT	CASSQGQGVATDTQYF
-	TRBJ1-3	TRBV7-9	-	TGTGCCAGCAGCTTAGCGGGGGGATCTGGAAACACCATATATTTT	CASSLAGGSGNTIYF
-	TRBJ2-7	TRBV6-5	-	TGTGCCAGCAGGCTAGCGTCCTCCTACGAGCAGTACTTC	CASRLASSYEQYF
-	TRBJ2-1	TRBV4-2	-	TGTGCCAGCAGCCCATCCGGGCTAGCGATAAACAATGAGCAGTTCTTC	CASSPSGLAINNEQFF
-	TRBJ2-2	TRBV5-1	-	TGCGCCAGCAGCTTGGACGGAACAGACACCGGGGAGCTGTTTTTT	CASSLDGTDTGELFF
once	TRBJ2-5	TRBV4-1	TRBD2	TGCGCCAGCAGGCTAGCGGGGGGGCCGGTGGAGACCCAGTACTTC	CASRLAGGPVETQYF
-	TRBJ1-5	TRBV19	TRBD1	TGTGCCAGTAGTGGCTGGGACAGGGGTGGCCCTTATCAGCCCCAGCATTTT	CASSGWDRGGPYQPQHF
-	TRBJ2-7	TRBV10-1	TRBD1	TGCGCCAGCAGTGAGATCTCTGAGGGGGCCCACGAGCAGTACTTC	CASSEISEGAHEQYF
-	TRBJ2-5	TRBV5-1	TRBD1	TGCGCCAGCAGCTACGACAGGGTGGGGGAGACCCAGTACTTC	CASSYDRVGETQYF
-	TRBJ2-6	TRBV9	TRBD2	TGTGCCAGCAGCAGTAGACTAGCGGGAGTTTCTGGGGCCAACGTCCTGACTTTC	CASSSRLAGVSGANVLTF
-	TRBJ2-7	TRBV7-3	-	TGTGCCAGCAGCTTATCCGGGTACGGATCCTACGAGCAGTACTTC	CASSLSGYGSYEQYF
-	TRBJ2-5	TRBV6-2/TRBV6-3	TRBD1	TGTGCCAGCAGTTCCAGGGGGCCCCAAGAGACCCAGTACTTC	CASSSRGPQETQYF
-	TRBJ2-1	TRBV5-1	TRBD1	TGCGCCAGCAGCTTGGACGGGACAGGGGATGAGCAGTTCTTC	CASSLDGTGDEQFF
once	TRBJ1-2	TRBV2	-	TGTGCCAGCAGGGAGACCAGACAGGCTGGCTACACCTTC	CASRETRQAGYTF
-	TRBJ1-2	TRBV27	TRBD1	TGTGCCAGCAGTGCGACAGGGGGCCTAGACTATGGCTACACCTTC	CASSATGGLDYGYTF
-	TRBJ2-1	TRBV18	-	TGTGCCAGCGCCTCACAGGCCTCCTACAATGAGCAGTTCTTC	CASASQASYNEQFF
once	TRBJ2-3	TRBV6-6	TRBD2	TGTGCCAGCCGGACTAGCGGAGGCACAGATACGCAGTATTTT	CASRTSGGTDTQYF
-	TRBJ2-3	TRBV6-5	-	TGTGCCACCGGGCTAGCCGCCGGCGGCACAGATACGCAGTATTTT	CATGLAAGGTDTQYF
few	TRBJ1-6	TRBV27	TRBD1	TGTGCCAGCAGTTTAAGGGCAGGGGGTTCACCCCTCCACTTT	CASSLRAGGSPLHF
-	TRBJ1-1	TRBV10-3	-	TGTGCCATCGGGCCCAGCGGGGGGGACACTGAAGCTTTCTTT	CAIGPSGGDTEAFF
-	TRBJ1-2	TRBV6-5	-	TGTGCCAGCTGCCCGGGACTTTATAACTATGGCTACACCTTC	CASCPGLYNYGYTF
-	TRBJ1-3	TRBV27	-	TGTGCCAGCAGTTCGGCTAGGACTGGAAACACCATATATTTT	CASSSARTGNTIYF
-	TRBJ1-4	TRBV18	-	TGTGCCAGCTCACCCCAGGGTATTAATGAAAAACTGTTTTTT	CASSPQGINEKLFF
-	TRBJ1-2	TRBV5-6	-	TGTGCCAGCAGCCTGGCTTCGGCAGCGTACTATGGCTACACCTTC	CASSLASAAYYGYTF
-	TRBJ1-2	TRBV7-9	-	TGTGCCAGCAGCTCAGCCGGGACAAGAAACTATGGCTACACCTTC	CASSSAGTRNYGYTF
-	TRBJ2-5	TRBV11-2	TRBD2	TGTGCCAGCAGTTCCCTCGGGGGGGCCGACTTTTTGGAGACCCAGTACTTC	CASSSLGGADFLETQYF
-	TRBJ1-2	TRBV6-2/TRBV6-3	TRBD1	TGTGCCAGCAGTACGACAGGGGCCTATGGCTACACCTTC	CASSTTGAYGYTF
-	TRBJ1-1	TRBV2	-	TGTGCCAGCAGGGGGGGGAGGGTAAATACTGAAGCTTTCTTT	CASRGGRVNTEAFF
-	TRBJ1-1	TRBV18	-	TGTGCCAGCTTAGAGTCGGGGAACACTGAAGCTTTCTTT	CASLESGNTEAFF
-	TRBJ1-3	TRBV5-1	-	TGCGCCAGCAGCGCTAACGAGGGACTGCCCTCTGGAAACACCATATATTTT	CASSANEGLPSGNTIYF
-	TRBJ2-7	TRBV19	TRBD2	TGTGCCAGTCGGGTAGCGGGAGGTTCCGAGCAGTACTTC	CASRVAGGSEQYF
few	TRBJ1-1	TRBV3-1/TRBV3-2	-	TGTGCCAGCAGCCAAGAGGCGGGGAACACTGAAGCTTTCTTT	CASSQEAGNTEAFF
-	TRBJ2-3	TRBV10-3	TRBD2	TGTGCCATCAGCCTGACTAGCGGGGGGGCCTTTGATACGCAGTATTTT	CAISLTSGGAFDTQYF
-	TRBJ2-2	TRBV18	-	TGTGCCAGCTCACTAATTTCCGCCGGGGAGCTGTTTTTT	CASSLISAGELFF
-	TRBJ1-2	TRBV7-2	TRBD1	TGTGCCAGCAGCCGAGGGGACAGGGGGCAGGACACCTTC	CASSRGDRGQDTF